This T cell receptor (beta chain) is from a study of cytomegalovirus exposure and HLA in healthy donors. This clone was seen once. V was trimmed by 6 bases and J by 8 bases, leaving 10 bases between them. The germline CDR1 and CDR2 sequences are MDHEN and SYDVKM. The CDR3 length is 12 residues. The PCR contained 60 Vbeta and 13 Jbeta primers. Profiled with immunoSEQ multiplex PCR; TCRdb holds only in-frame clones, not every one. The table shows some 130,000 clones, with less than 80% occurring only once. The receptor's source is a man in his forties or fifties in good health and CMV-seropositive. The chain links TRBV28 to TRBJ1-4, with D possibly matching TRBD1 (6 bases). Sequenced sample: PBMCs. CDR3: CASREQGEKLFF. Written as DNA, the CDR3 is TGTGCCAGCAGGGAACAGGGAGAAAAACTGTTTTTT.